Presented here are 10 T cell receptor beta chains from one specimen sequenced in a study of CD8+CD57+ T cells in acquired aplastic anemia. Investigators profiled TCR beta VDJ and CDR3 from genomic DNA template. TCRdb processed the reads anew with MiXCR; each CDR3 protein has one entry. Here the sample spans roughly 250,000 distinct CDR3 sequences, approximately 79% being singletons. Patients selected for sequencing had displayed CD8+CD57+ cell expansion by flow cytometry. The material sequenced was sorted CD4+, CD8+, or CD8+CD57+ T cells (not recorded which) from PBMCs. These receptor sequences come from a human donor with aplastic anemia.

This chain uses TRBV11-3 with TRBJ2-1, with 8 nucleotides matching TRBD1. Germline trimming cut 3 bases from V and 8 bases from J; bases unmatched to any gene: 12. Germline assignment: CDR1 SGHNT and CDR2 YENEEA. This CDR3 spans 16 amino acids. This chain's CDR3 is CASSFTGGDGQDEQFF. DNA for the CDR3: TGTGCCAGCAGCTTCACAGGGGGAGACGGTCAGGATGAGCAGTTCTTC.

In this sample, this clonotype turned up once. At one end, the junction sequence differs from germline, possibly due to a read error. This chain joins TRBV9 and TRBJ2-3; a weak D match, TRBD2 (5 bases). The CDR3 is made up of 14 amino acids. CDR1 and CDR2 from the germline V gene are SGDLS and YYNGEE. DNA of the CDR3: TGTGCCAGCAGCGTGGAGGAATATCCAATGAACACTGATTTT. It yields the protein CASSVEEYPMNTDF.

V is TRBV14 and J is TRBJ2-5; D is possibly TRBD1 or TRBD2 (5 bases each). The germline V gene has CDR1 SGHDN and CDR2 FVKESK. V lost 5 bases to trimming and J lost 5 bases, with 18 bases between them. CDR3 length equals 15 residues. CDR3 coding DNA: TGTGCCAGCAGCTCGGGACGCGCGTGGGGGGAGACCCAGTACTTC. It is translated as CASSSGRAWGETQYF. Together with reference TRBV14 and TRBJ2-5, the CDR3 gives the full variable domain: EAGVTQFPSHSVIEKGQTVTLRCDPISGHDNLYWYRRVMGKEIKFLLHFVKESKQDESGMPNNRFLAERTGGTYSTLKVQPAELEDSGVYFCASSSGRAWGETQYFGPGTRLLVL.

As concerns this clonotype: This CDR3 is missing its conserved last phenylalanine or tryptophan, likely due to a read error. The limits of the CDR3 on the DNA are not certain, so only TCRdb's listed CDR3 is given. The chain employs TRBV7-9 and TRBJ2-5; TRBD1 is the table's D call, not checked against the DNA. The CDR3 spans 12 residues, counting both ends. Looked up from germline, CDR1 is SEHNR and CDR2 is FQNEAQ (reference sequence). CDR3 sequence reads: CAGKGARATQDN.

The chain joins TRBV29-1 to TRBJ1-2; a weak D match, TRBD1 (5 bases). CDR1 is SQVTM and CDR2 is ANQGSEA in the germline V gene. V dropped 6 bases and J dropped 2 bases, with 10 bases sitting between them. The CDR3 covers 12 residues. The CDR3 DNA reads as TGCAGCGTGTCCGGGGGGAACTATGGCTACACCTTC. Amino acids: CSVSGGNYGYTF.

Notes on this clonotype: The junction does not match germline at one end; this may be a read error. The chain recombines TRBV7-6 with TRBJ1-1, with a possible D match to TRBD1 (6 bases). Germline CDR1 SGHVS, CDR2 FNYEAQ. The CDR3 extends over 15 amino acids. The CDR3 region is CASSLERSGDTDAFF. In DNA, the CDR3 is TGTGCCAGCAGCTTAGAAAGAAGCGGGGACACTGATGCTTTCTTT. The variable domain in full, completed from reference TRBV7-6 and TRBJ1-1, reads GAGVSQSPRYKVTKRGQDVALRCDPISGHVSLYWYRQALGQGPEFLTYFNYEAQQDKSGLPNDRFSAERPEGSISTLTIQRTEQRDSAMYRCASSLERSGDTDAFFGQGTRLTVV.

A few counts support this clonotype. The chain carries TRBV28 and TRBJ2-5, with 8 nucleotides matching TRBD2. V was pared by 5 bases and J by 4 bases, with 3 bases of the junction left unmatched. CDR1 is MDHEN, CDR2 SYDVKM, per germline. This CDR3 region has 13 residues. This chain's CDR3 is CASSLTSGETQYF. CDR3 DNA sequence: TGTGCCAGCAGTCTAACTAGCGGAGAGACCCAGTACTTC.

In the case of this clonotype: As the CDR3 is not closed by the conserved phenylalanine or tryptophan, this likely results from a read error. Because the CDR3's place on the DNA is in doubt, the DNA is left out and the CDR3 is given as listed by TCRdb. CDR3 amino acids: CASSLEGGRGNTY. The chain carries TRBV7-8 and TRBJ1-2. The CDR3 is 13 amino acids in total, end residues counted. Germline CDR1 SGHVS, CDR2 FQNEAQ.

In this sample, this clonotype turned up many times. The chain employs TRBV13 and TRBJ1-5; D might be TRBD1 (6 bases). With 2 bases removed from V and 6 bases from J, the gap between germline ends came to 8 bases. Germline lookup yields CDR1 PRHDT and CDR2 FYEKMQ (reference sequence). This CDR3 contains 13 residues. CDR3 protein: CASSLTGTQPQHF. Here the CDR3 DNA reads TGTGCCAGCAGCTTAACAGGGACTCAGCCCCAGCATTTT. The variable domain in full, with the rest retrieved from reference TRBV13 and TRBJ1-5, is AAGVIQSPRHLIKEKRETATLKCYPIPRHDTVYWYQQGPGQDPQFLISFYEKMQSDKGSIPDRFSAQQFSDYHSELNMSSLELGDSALYFCASSLTGTQPQHFGDGTRLSIL.

This clonotype was recorded only once. The chain couples TRBV11-2 to TRBJ2-7; 7 bases map to TRBD1. The CDR3 is 12 amino acids. V lost 8 bases to trimming and J lost 5 bases; unmatched junction nucleotides: 6. Looked up from germline, CDR1 is SGHAT and CDR2 is FQNNGV. Here the CDR3 reads CASGSTGNEQYV. The CDR3 region has the DNA TGTGCCAGCGGCTCGACAGGGAACGAGCAGTACGTC.